The T cell receptor beta chain under discussion was sequenced for a study of T cells after posttransplantation cyclophosphamide. The study's findings and limits: Tissue-infiltrating T cells from skin or gut overlapped little with blood T cells. After PTCy, TRB diversity resembled that of CNI/methotrexate controls.

Profiled with immunoSEQ multiplex PCR; TCRdb holds only in-frame clones, not every one. This sample has fewer than 35,000 clones; 91% occur once, and the top ten carry approximately 0.1%. In regard to this clone: What it binds is not known.

Cells defined as naive were viable CD3+CD4+ or CD3+CD8+ and CCR7+CD45RA+CD45RO-CD95-CD27+CD28+. The related graft donor's blood sample was taken on the day of bone marrow donation. The source is a young man in good health and a related stem cell transplant donor. The source material was naive CD4+ T cells sorted from blood.

In nucleotides, the CDR3 is TGTGCCAGCAGCAAGGACACGAACACTGAAGCTTTCTTT. It specifies CASSKDTNTEAFF. The chain joins TRBV5-5 to TRBJ1-1; weak D call: TRBD1 (5 bases). In germline, CDR1 is SGHKS, CDR2 YYEKEE (reference sequence). CDR3 length: 13 amino acids. Trimming pared 4 bases from V and 1 base from J, leaving 8 bases between.